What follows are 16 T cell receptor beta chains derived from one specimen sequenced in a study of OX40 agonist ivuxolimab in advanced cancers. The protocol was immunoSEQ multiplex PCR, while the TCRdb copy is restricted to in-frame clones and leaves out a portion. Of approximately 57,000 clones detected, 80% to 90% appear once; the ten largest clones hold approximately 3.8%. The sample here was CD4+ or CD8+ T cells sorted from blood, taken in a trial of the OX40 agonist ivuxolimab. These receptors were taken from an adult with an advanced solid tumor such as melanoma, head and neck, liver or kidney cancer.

DNA of the CDR3: TGTGCCAGTGGGCATCCGCCCCAATACGAGCAGTACTTC. This gives the protein CASGHPPQYEQYF. V is TRBV19 and J is TRBJ2-7; D uncertain. Trimming pared 8 bases from V and 4 bases from J, leaving 15 bases between. In germline, CDR1 is LNHDA, CDR2 SQIVND (reference sequence). The CDR3 length is 13 residues.

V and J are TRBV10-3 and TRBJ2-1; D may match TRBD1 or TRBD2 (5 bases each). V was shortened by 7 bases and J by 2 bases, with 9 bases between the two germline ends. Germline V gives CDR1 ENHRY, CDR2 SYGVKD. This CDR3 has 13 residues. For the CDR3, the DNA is TGTGCCATCATGGGGGATCCCTACAATGAGCAGTTCTTC. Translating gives CAIMGDPYNEQFF.

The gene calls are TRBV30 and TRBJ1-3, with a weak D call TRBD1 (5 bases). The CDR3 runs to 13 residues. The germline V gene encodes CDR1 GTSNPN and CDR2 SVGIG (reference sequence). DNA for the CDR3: TGTGCTGTATCCGGGACCTTTGGTTTTCCCATATATTTT. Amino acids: CAVSGTFGFPIYF.

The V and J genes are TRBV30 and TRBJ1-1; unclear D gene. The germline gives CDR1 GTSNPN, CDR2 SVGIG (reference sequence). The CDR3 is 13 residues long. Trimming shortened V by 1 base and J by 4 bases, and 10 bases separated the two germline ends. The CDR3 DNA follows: TGTGCCTGGAGTGGATGGATCGGCACTGAAGCTTTCTTT. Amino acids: CAWSGWIGTEAFF.

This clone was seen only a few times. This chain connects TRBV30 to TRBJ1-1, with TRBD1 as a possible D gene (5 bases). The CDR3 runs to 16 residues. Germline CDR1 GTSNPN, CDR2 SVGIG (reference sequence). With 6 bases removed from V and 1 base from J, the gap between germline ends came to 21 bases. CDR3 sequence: CACADGARGENTEAFF. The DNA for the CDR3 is TGTGCCTGCGCAGATGGGGCTCGGGGTGAGAACACTGAAGCTTTCTTT.

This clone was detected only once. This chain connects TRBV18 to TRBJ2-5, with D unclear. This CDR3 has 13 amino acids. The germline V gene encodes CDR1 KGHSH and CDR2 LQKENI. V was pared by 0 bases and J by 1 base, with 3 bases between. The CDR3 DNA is TGTGCCAGCTCACCACCCATCCAAGAGACCCAGTACTTC. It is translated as CASSPPIQETQYF.

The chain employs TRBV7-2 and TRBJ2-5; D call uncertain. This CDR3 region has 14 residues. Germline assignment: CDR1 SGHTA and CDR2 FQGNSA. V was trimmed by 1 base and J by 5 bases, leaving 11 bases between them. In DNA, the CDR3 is TGTGCCAGCAGCTTAGGGACCGTTGGTGAGACCCAGTACTTC. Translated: CASSLGTVGETQYF.

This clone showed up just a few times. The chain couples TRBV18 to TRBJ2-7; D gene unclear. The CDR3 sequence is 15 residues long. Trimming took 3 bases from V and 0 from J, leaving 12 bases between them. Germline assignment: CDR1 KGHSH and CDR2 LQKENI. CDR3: CASSPPARSSYEQYF. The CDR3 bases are TGTGCCAGCTCACCCCCGGCGCGAAGCTCCTACGAGCAGTACTTC. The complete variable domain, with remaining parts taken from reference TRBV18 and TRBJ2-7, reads NAGVMQNPRHLVRRRGQEARLRCSPMKGHSHVYWYRQLPEEGLKFMVYLQKENIIDESGMPKERFSAEFPKEGPSILRIQQVVRGDSAAYFCASSPPARSSYEQYFGPGTRLTVT.

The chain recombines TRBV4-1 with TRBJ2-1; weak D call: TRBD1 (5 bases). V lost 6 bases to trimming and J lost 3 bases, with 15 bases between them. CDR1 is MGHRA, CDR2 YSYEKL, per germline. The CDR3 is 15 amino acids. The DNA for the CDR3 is TGCGCCAGCAGTGCAGGGCTTACTGACTACAATGAGCAGTTCTTC. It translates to CASSAGLTDYNEQFF.

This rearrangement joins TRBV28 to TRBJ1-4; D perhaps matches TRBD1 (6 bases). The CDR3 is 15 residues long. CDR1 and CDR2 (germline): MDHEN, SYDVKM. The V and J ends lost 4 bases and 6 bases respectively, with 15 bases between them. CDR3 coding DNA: TGTGCCAGCAGTTCCTTACGGACAGTGCATGAAAAACTGTTTTTT. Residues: CASSSLRTVHEKLFF. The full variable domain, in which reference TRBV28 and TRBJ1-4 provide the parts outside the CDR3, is DVKVTQSSRYLVKRTGEKVFLECVQDMDHENMFWYRQDPGLGLRLIYFSYDVKMKEKGDIPEGYSVSREKKERFSLILESASTNQTSMYLCASSSLRTVHEKLFFGSGTQLSVL.

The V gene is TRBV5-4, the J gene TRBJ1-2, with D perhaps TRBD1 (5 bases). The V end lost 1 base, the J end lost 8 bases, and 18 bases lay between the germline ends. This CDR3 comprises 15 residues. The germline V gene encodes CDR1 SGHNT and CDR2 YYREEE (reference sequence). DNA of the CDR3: TGTGCCAGCAGCTTGTTTTCTATTGGGGCGGCGGGCTACACCTTC. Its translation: CASSLFSIGAAGYTF.

This CDR3 reads CASRLTGELFF. CDR3 nucleotides: TGTGCCAGCAGGTTGACCGGGGAGCTGTTTTTT. The chain is built from TRBV11-2 and TRBJ2-2, with D unresolved. Per germline, CDR1 SGHAT and CDR2 FQNNGV. The CDR3 covers 11 residues. V lost 6 bases, J lost 5 bases, and 4 bases lay in between.

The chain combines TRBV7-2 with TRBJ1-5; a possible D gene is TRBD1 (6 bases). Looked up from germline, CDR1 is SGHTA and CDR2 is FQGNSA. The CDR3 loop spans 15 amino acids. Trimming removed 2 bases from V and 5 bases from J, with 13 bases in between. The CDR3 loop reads CASSLYGGKDQPQHF. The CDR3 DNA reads TGTGCCAGCAGCTTATACGGGGGCAAGGATCAGCCCCAGCATTTT.

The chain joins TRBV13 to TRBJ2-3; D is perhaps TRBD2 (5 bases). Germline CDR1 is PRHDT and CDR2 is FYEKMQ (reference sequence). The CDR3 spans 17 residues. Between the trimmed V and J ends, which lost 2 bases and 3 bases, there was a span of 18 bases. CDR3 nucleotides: TGTGCCAGCAGCTTATTCGCCAATGGACTGCCGACAGATACGCAGTATTTT. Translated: CASSLFANGLPTDTQYF.

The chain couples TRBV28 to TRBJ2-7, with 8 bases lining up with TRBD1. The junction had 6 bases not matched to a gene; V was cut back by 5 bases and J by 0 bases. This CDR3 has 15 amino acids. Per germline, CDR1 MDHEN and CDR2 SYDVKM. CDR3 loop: CASSGPGGNSYEQYF. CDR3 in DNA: TGTGCCAGCAGTGGACCAGGGGGCAACTCCTACGAGCAGTACTTC.

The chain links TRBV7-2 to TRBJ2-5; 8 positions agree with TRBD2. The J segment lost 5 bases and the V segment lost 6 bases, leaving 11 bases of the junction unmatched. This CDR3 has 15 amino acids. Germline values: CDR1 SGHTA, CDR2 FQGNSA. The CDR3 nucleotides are TGTGCCAGCAGATCGACTCGCGGGGGGCTGGAGACCCAGTACTTC. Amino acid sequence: CASRSTRGGLETQYF. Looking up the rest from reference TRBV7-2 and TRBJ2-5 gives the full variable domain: GAGVSQSPSNKVTEKGKDVELRCDPISGHTALYWYRQSLGQGLEFLIYFQGNSAPDKSGLPSDRFSAERTGGSVSTLTIQRTQQEDSAVYLCASRSTRGGLETQYFGPGTRLLVL.